This record concerns one T cell receptor beta chain sequence. These data originate in a study of T cell changes during pregnancy in multiple sclerosis. The V gene's germline CDR1 is PRHDT and CDR2 FYEKMQ (reference sequence). The V end lost 6 bases, the J end lost 2 bases, and 10 bases lay between the germline ends. This CDR3 is built from 13 residues. Produced via immunoSEQ multiplex PCR; TCRdb's table is partial and in-frame only. The sample records 100,000 or so clones, approximately 90% being singletons. The sequencing here drew on peripheral blood, taken in the second trimester of pregnancy. The origin of this receptor is a female donor in good health, enrolled as a control in a pregnancy study. The V gene is TRBV13, the J gene TRBJ1-1; D unclear. The CDR3 loop reads CASRSVLNTEAFF. The CDR3 DNA follows: TGTGCCAGCAGATCGGTATTAAACACTGAAGCTTTCTTT.